This paragraph reports one T cell receptor beta chain. Its cognate antigen has yet to be identified. No base quality information exists; no much larger clone differs at one position. The data were taken from a study of vaccination and CD4 T cells after COVID-19 (dated by TCRdb to 2021 to 2024). With regard to the full study: Six males and four females were included in the convalescent cohort, with two Hispanic individuals, seven Caucasians, two Asians and one multiracial person represented. Control cultures received a CEFX viral epitope pool as the positive control, an HIV-1 Nef peptide pool as the negative control, or no peptide. Post-COVID blood samples were collected from convalescent patients a median of approximately 93 days after diagnosis, with a range of roughly 30 to 161 days. In ten to eleven COVID-19 convalescent patients and several infection-naive healthy vaccine recipients, the spike-specific CD4+ TCR repertoire before mRNA vaccination was compared with the repertoire after mRNA vaccination. Post-vaccine blood samples were taken a median of about 70 days after the second vaccine dose, with a range of roughly 13 to 250 days. Participants received two doses of either the Pfizer-BioNTech BNT162b2 vaccine (n=8) or the Moderna mRNA-1273 vaccine (n=2). An earlier paper using these donors assessed, at the TCR clonotype level, memory CD4+ T cell crossreactivity between SARS-CoV-2 and common cold coronavirus spike proteins. Culture stimuli were overlapping spike peptide pools from SARS-CoV-2 and from the common cold coronaviruses HCoV-NL63, HCoV-OC43 and HCoV-229E.

The library was produced with PCR. DNA from cultured CD4+ T cells underwent TCR sequencing with the Oncomine TCR Beta short-read assay at the Johns Hopkins FTIC core. Genomic DNA was extracted from the cultured CD4+ T cells with the QIAamp micro DNA kit. Oncomine TCR Beta libraries from cultured CD4+ T cells were pooled with unique dual indexes and sequenced on an Illumina iSeq 100. Concerning the study's data processing: Non-productive sequences were removed, and CDR3s not starting with C, not ending with F or W, or shorter than 7 amino acids were discarded. The MANAFEST web application was used to identify antigen-specific clonotypes by comparing peptide-stimulated wells against reference wells and other culture wells. To be called positive, a clone needed an FDR below 0.05, an odds ratio above 5, and a productive frequency above 0.1% in at least two of three replicate wells. Clonotypes that were significantly expanded in both SARS-CoV-2 spike wells and at least one common cold coronavirus spike condition were defined as cross-reactive. CDR3 homology was assessed with Levenshtein distances (stringdist) and unrooted phylogenetic trees (ape) in R version 3.6.1. TCRdb reanalyzed the raw reads on its own, using fastp at Q25 for trimming and MiXCR for clone calling, and kept in-frame beta chains. Entries that share a CDR3 protein sequence are merged under the most common genes and DNA. These V and J calls rely on TCRdb rather than the paper's analysis. Counted in this sample were more than 10,000 distinct CDR3 sequences; approximately 35% of them appeared once. Of the sample, approximately 15% falls within the top ten clones.

Overall study results and their limits: An increase in the median number of SARS-CoV-2-reactive clonotypes from 21 after infection to 35 to 40 after vaccination was observed, but the change was not found to be significant. Relatively few convalescent patients were included in the study, and early timepoints after natural infection were not analyzed. Of the vaccine-specific clones found in convalescent patients, nearly all (304 of 307) were mono-reactive for SARS-CoV-2 spike instead of being cross-reactive with common cold coronaviruses. In convalescent patients, a median roughly 87% of post-vaccine SARS-CoV-2-reactive clones were detected only after vaccination, suggesting vaccine-specific priming.

According to the study, the label for this sample's treatment or condition signals: 10-day PBMC culture with coronavirus spike peptide pools or control peptides (ViraFEST assay). CD4+ T cells from unexposed donors were collected before the COVID-19 pandemic (2011-2018). The ViraFEST assay was used in the study, in which antigen-specific T cells were expanded with peptide pools and expanded clonotypes were subsequently identified by TCR sequencing. About 2 million PBMCs per well were cultured in IMDM with approximately 5% human AB serum and 8.5 to 10 IU/ml IL-2, plus 10 ug/ml peptide pools. On days 3 and 7, half of the culture medium was replaced with fresh IL-2-containing medium. After less than twelve days of culture, CD4+ T cells were isolated by negative selection with the EasySep CD4+ T cell isolation kit. As far as cell numbers permitted, CD4+ T cells from unexposed donors were tested for reactivity against SARS-CoV-2 S and N as well as four spike pools from common cold coronaviruses. Ficoll-Paque Plus gradient centrifugation was used to isolate PBMCs from whole blood, and the isolated PBMCs were then either used fresh or cryopreserved at -140C. In general, triplicate wells were set up for every culture condition. Leukapheresis product for the unexposed donors was bought commercially.

The source of this sequence is a human donor in good health. Sequenced material: CD4+ T cells from blood, cultured in vitro.

The CDR3 reads CASTPKRTSPDTQYF. In nucleotides, the sequence is TGTGCCAGCACCCCTAAGCGGACTAGCCCAGATACGCAGTATTTT. The sequence joins TRBV2 to TRBJ2-3, and TRBD2 matches 8 of the central bases. Inclusive of the bounding cysteine and phenylalanine, the CDR3 is 15 residues long. Just the 45-base CDR3 DNA is kept, in frame starting at base 1. Via the germline V gene, CDR1 is SNHLY and CDR2 FYNNEI. Ends trimmed: V by 7 bases, J by 4 bases; bases unmatched to a gene: 10. Supplemented by the reference TRBV2 and TRBJ2-3 proteins around the CDR3, the complete variable domain is EPEVTQTPSHQVTQMGQEVILRCVPISNHLYFYWYRQILGQKVEFLVSFYNNEISEKSEIFDDQFSVERPDGSNFTLKIRSTKLEDSAMYFCASTPKRTSPDTQYFGPGTRLTVL.